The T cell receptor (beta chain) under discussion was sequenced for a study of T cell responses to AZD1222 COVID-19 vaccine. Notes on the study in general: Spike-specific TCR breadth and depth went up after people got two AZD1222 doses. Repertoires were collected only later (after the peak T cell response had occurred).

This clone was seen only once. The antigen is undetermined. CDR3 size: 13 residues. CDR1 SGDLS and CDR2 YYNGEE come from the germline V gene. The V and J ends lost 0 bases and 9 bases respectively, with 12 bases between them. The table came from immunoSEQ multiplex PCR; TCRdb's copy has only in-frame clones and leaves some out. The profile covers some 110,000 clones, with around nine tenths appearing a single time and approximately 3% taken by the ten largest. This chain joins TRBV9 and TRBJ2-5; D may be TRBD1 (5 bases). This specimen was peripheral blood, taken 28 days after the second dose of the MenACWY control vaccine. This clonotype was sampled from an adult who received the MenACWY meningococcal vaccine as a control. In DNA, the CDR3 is TGTGCCAGCAGCGTAGTGGTTGAAGGGGCCCAGTACTTC. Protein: CASSVVVEGAQYF. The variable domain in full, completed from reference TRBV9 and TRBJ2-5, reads DSGVTQTPKHLITATGQRVTLRCSPRSGDLSVYWYQQSLDQGLQFLIQYYNGEERAKGNILERFSAQQFPDLHSELNLSSLELGDSALYFCASSVVVEGAQYFGPGTRLLVL.